This T cell receptor beta chain stems from a study of cytomegalovirus exposure and HLA in healthy donors. Primers included in the PCR were 60 Vbeta and 13 Jbeta primers. Measured with immunoSEQ multiplex PCR; TCRdb has only the in-frame clones, and not every one. The sample carries 98,000 or so clones, more than 70% recorded once. Worth noting for this clone: The antigen is undetermined.

Study results and limitations: From TCR beta sequences, most subjects' HLA-A and HLA-B alleles were reportedly predicted accurately. Rare sequences made up most TCRs, while some public TCRs were found in many donors.

This CDR3 spans 16 amino acids. The receptor's source is a female donor in good health and CMV-seronegative. Sequenced: PBMCs. This rearrangement joins TRBV21-1 to TRBJ1-1; the D call in the table, TRBD1, was not verified against the DNA. TRBV21-1 corresponds to a pseudogene. CDR3 region: CASSKSSRGPGTEAFF. DNA for the CDR3: TGTGCCAGCAGCAAAAGCTCGAGGGGGCCTGGCACTGAAGCTTTCTTT.